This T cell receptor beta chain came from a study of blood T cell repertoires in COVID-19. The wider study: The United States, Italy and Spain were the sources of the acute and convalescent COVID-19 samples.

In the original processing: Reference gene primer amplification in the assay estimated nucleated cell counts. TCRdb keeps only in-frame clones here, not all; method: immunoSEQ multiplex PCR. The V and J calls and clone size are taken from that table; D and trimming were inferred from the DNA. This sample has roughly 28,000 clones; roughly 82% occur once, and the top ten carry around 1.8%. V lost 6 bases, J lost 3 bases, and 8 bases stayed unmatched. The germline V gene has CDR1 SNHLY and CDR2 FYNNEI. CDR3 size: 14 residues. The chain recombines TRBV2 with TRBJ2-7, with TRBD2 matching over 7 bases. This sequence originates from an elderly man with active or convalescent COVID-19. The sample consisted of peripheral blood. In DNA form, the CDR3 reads TGTGCCAGCAGGGGGGGACTAAGATACTACGAGCAGTACTTC. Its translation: CASRGGLRYYEQYF.